Listed here are 3 T cell receptor beta chains from one sample, sequenced in a study of T cell responses to AZD1222 COVID-19 vaccine. Assay used: immunoSEQ multiplex PCR; TCRdb lists only in-frame clones, some missing. The sample lists some 180,000 clones; roughly 92% were seen once. The sample was peripheral blood, taken 28 days after the second AZD1222 dose. All receptors come from an adult who received the AZD1222 COVID-19 vaccine.

This clone has only a few counts. This chain joins TRBV18 and TRBJ1-6, with D perhaps matching TRBD1 (6 bases). V was pared by 3 bases and J by 7 bases, with 7 bases between. This CDR3 has 13 amino acids. The germline V gene encodes CDR1 KGHSH and CDR2 LQKENI. DNA of the CDR3: TGTGCCAGCTCACCCGACAGGAATTCACCCCTCCACTTT. It encodes CASSPDRNSPLHF.

The chain couples TRBV7-6 to TRBJ1-1, with 8 bases identical to TRBD1. J gave up 7 bases and V 5 bases, and 6 bases lay outside the gene matches. The CDR3 sequence is 13 residues long. Germline lookup yields CDR1 SGHVS and CDR2 FNYEAQ. The DNA for the CDR3 is TGTGCCAGCAGCCCAGGGGGCAAGGGTGAAGCTTTCTTT. It codes for CASSPGGKGEAFF.

The chain is built from TRBV6-5 and TRBJ2-4, with a tentative D call TRBD1 (6 bases). V gave up 6 bases and J gave up 2 bases, with 14 bases separating them. CDR1 is MNHEY and CDR2 is SVGAGI in the germline V gene. This CDR3 spans 15 amino acids. The CDR3 DNA sequence: TGTGCCAGCAGACCACCTACAGGGTCCAAAAACATTCAGTACTTC. This translates into CASRPPTGSKNIQYF.